The clone carrying this T cell receptor beta chain has just a few counts. During its preparation, the TCRbeta library received unique molecular identifiers. TCRdb re-analysed the PCR reads in MiXCR, keeping a single row per CDR3 protein. The sample has about 220,000 distinct CDR3 sequences, approximately 15% seen once. V shed 7 bases and J shed 4 bases, with 14 bases lying between them. CDR1 and CDR2 (germline): SGHTA, FQGNSA. This CDR3 is 14 amino acids long. The data belong to a study of T-cell reconstitution after alpha-beta-depleted transplantation in children. This chain links TRBV7-2 with TRBJ2-1; possibly TRBD2 for D (5 bases). The source is a male patient between 2 and 9 years old who had a stem cell transplant for acute lymphoblastic leukemia, so the T cells may come from the graft donor. The sequenced sample was PBMCs, mostly from graft donor cells, obtained 360 days after TCRalphabeta/CD19-depleted stem cell transplant. CDR3 sequence reads: CASTARATYNEQFF. In nucleotides, the CDR3 is TGTGCCAGCACCGCGCGGGCTACGTACAATGAGCAGTTCTTC.